This TCR beta chain was retrieved from a study of cytomegalovirus exposure and HLA in healthy donors. Study-level points and caveats: One later analysis, an examination of the 120 validation repertoires, found that first-cohort TCR clusters tended to co-occur in them.

This clone was seen only a few times. Its antigen remains unidentified. The repertoire was sequenced with immunoSEQ multiplex PCR; TCRdb's copy has only in-frame clones and lacks some. This repertoire shows 130,000 or so clones, 70% to 90% found once; its top ten account for 2.1%. V dropped 3 bases and J dropped 2 bases, with 14 bases sitting between them. CDR3 length: 16 residues. CDR1 and CDR2 (germline): PRHDT, FYEKMQ (reference sequence). The V and J genes are TRBV13 and TRBJ2-1, with D tentatively TRBD2 (5 bases). The material sequenced was PBMCs. The TCR comes from a woman aged 25 to 39 in good health and CMV-seronegative. In DNA, the CDR3 is TGTGCCAGCAGCTTCGCCGGGAAAGGCACCTACAATGAGCAGTTCTTC. As protein: CASSFAGKGTYNEQFF.